The following is a T cell receptor beta chain sequence with its context. The antigen is undetermined. With 1 base removed from V and 5 bases from J, the gap between germline ends came to 15 bases. Germline V gene data show CDR1 as LNHNV and CDR2 as YYDKDF (reference sequence). This CDR3 contains 16 residues. Data came from immunoSEQ multiplex PCR; TCRdb stores just in-frame clones and leaves some out. The repertoire holds tens of thousands of clones, with roughly 91% as singletons. PRAID featured prominent immunodeficiency. The data belong to a study of stem cell transplantation in POMP-related autoinflammatory disease. Study-wide background: Impaired MHC class I-dependent CD8+ differentiation was hypothesized from defective thymoproteasomes. Before transplant, CD4+ T cells skewed naive and CD8+ proportions were low. General study results and limits: In patients with PRAID, every analyzed T-cell subset tended to show lower diversity and higher clonality.

The receptor's source is a human patient with POMP-related autoinflammation and immune dysregulation (PRAID). Some T cells could come from the graft donor. The chain combines TRBV15 with TRBJ2-1; tentative D call: TRBD2 (7 bases). Source: CD4+ T cells from PBMCs, taken after stem cell transplantation. CDR3 in amino acids: CATSRVSGGWNNEQFF. CDR3 sequence (DNA): TGTGCCACCAGCAGAGTGTCGGGGGGCTGGAACAATGAGCAGTTCTTC.